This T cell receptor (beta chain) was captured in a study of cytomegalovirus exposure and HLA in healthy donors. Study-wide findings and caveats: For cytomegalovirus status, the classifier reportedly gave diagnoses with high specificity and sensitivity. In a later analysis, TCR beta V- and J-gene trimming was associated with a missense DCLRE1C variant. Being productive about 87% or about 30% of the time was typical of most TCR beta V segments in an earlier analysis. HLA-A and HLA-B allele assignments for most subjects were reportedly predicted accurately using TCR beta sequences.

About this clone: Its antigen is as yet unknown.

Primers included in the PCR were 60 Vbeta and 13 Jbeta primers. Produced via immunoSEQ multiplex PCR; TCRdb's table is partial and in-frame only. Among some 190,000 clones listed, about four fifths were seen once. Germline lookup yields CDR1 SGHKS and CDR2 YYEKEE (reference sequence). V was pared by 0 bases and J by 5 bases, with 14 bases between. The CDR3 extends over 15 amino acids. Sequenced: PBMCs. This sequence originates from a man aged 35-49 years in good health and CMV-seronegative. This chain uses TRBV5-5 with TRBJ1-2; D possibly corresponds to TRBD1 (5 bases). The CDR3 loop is CASSLGPGNQYGYTF. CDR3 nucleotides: TGTGCCAGCAGCTTGGGACCAGGGAACCAATATGGCTACACCTTC.